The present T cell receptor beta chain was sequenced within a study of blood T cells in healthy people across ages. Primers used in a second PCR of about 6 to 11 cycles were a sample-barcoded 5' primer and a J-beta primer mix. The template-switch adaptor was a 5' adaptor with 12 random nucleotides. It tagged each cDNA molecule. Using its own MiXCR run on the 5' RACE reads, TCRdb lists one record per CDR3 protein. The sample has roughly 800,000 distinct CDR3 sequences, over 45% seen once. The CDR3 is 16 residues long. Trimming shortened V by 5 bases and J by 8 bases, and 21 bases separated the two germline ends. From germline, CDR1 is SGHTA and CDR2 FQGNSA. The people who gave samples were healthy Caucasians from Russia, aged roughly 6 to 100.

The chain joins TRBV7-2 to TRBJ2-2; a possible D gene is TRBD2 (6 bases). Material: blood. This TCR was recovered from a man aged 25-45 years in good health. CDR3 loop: CASSIADGTVGGELFF. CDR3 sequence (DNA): TGTGCCAGCAGCATCGCAGACGGGACTGTCGGAGGGGAGCTGTTTTTT.